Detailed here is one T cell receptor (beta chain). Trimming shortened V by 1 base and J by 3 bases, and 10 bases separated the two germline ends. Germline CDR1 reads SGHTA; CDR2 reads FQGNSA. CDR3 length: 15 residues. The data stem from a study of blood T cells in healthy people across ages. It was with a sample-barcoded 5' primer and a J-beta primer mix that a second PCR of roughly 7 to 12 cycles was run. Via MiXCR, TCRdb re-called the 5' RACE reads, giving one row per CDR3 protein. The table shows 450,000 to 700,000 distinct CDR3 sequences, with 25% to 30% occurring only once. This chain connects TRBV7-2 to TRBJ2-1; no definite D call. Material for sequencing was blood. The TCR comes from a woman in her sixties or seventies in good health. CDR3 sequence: CASSLDGHDYNEQFF. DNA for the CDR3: TGTGCCAGCAGCTTAGACGGGCACGACTACAATGAGCAGTTCTTC.